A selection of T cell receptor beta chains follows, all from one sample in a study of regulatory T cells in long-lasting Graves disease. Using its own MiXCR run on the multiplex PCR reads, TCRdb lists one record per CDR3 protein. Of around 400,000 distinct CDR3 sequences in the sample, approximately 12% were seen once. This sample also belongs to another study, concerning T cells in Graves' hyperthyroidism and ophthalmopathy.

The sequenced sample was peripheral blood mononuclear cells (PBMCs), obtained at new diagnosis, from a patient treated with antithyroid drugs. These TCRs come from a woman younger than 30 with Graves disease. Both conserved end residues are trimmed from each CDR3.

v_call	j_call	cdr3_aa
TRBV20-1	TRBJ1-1	SADTGYNTEAF
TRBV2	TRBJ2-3	ASYLAGVGVDTQY
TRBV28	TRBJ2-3	ASSYPPSGTSTDTQY
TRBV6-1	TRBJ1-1	ASSGTMGQANTEAF
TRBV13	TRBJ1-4	ASSLYQGFNEKLF
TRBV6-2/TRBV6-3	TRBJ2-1	ASSYSVPVLNEQF
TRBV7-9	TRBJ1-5	ASSLAGGRVNQPQH
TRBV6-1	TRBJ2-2	ASRLDREVTGELF
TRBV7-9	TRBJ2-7	ASSLTETYEQY
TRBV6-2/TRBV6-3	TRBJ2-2	ASSPHAGELF
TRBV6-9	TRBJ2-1	ASSYGLAVRQF
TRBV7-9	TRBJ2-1	ASSSPGLAGFLAGYNEQF
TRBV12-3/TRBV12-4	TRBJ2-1	ASSFPLGNEQF
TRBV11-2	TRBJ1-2	ASSSIPGQGIRGYT
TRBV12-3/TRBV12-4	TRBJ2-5	ASGWTLGETQY
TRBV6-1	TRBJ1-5	ASSAWTGGYQPQH
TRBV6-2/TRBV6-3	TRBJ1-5	ASTPLGDTNQPQH
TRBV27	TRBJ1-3	ASSRGFYGNTIY
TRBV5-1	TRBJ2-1	ASSASDYRGPYNEQF
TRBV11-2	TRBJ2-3	ASSHPSGRAILQDTQY
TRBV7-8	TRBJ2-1	ASSPRPSHAGNEQF
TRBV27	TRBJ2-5	AVMQWGQETQY
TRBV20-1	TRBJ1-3	SARYGRNSGNTIY
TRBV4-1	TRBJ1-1	ASSQVWREGNEAF
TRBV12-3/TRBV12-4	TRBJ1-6	ASSLRGSTNPPLH
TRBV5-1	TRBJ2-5	ASSSGTVQETQY
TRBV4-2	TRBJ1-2	ASSERDSGYT
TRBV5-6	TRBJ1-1	ASRSLPAVNTEAF
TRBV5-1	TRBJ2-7	ASSWRPWNEQY
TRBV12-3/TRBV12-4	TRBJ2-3	ASSLASGVFDTQY
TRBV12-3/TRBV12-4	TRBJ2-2	ASNKPNTGELF
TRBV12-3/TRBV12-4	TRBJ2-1	ASSYRLGEQF
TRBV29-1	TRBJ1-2	SGIWQAVDGYT
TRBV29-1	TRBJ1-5	SVGDSYQPQH
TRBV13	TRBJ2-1	ASHRTPSMVHNEQF
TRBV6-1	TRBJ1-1	ASSPWGPGAF